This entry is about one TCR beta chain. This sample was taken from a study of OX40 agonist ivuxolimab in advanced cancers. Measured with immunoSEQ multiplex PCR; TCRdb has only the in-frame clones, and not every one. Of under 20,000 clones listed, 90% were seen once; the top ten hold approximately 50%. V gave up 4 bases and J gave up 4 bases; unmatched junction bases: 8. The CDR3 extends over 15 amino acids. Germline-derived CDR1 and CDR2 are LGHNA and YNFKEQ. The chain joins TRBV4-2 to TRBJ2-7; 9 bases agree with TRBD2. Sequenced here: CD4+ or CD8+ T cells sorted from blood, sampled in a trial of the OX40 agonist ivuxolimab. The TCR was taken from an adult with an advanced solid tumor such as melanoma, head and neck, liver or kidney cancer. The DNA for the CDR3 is TGTGCCAGCAGCCCCGGACTAGCGTCCCCGTACGAGCAGTACTTC. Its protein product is CASSPGLASPYEQYF.